This T cell receptor beta chain derives from a study of CD8+ T cells in alopecia areata. CDR3 length equals 14 residues. The V gene's germline CDR1 is LNHDA and CDR2 SQIVND (reference sequence). Losses at the gene ends were 11 bases for V and 5 bases for J; bases not matched to a gene: 10. Reverse transcription of extracted RNA yielded cDNA, which provided the sequencing template. Libraries were prepared by immunoSEQ multiplex PCR; TCRdb keeps only in-frame clonotypes and omits some of them. This sample carries about 110,000 clones, 55% to 75% of them seen once, and the ten largest clones take 20% to 25%. General observations from the study: Tissue-resident alphabeta T cells belonging to normal skin likewise get sequenced within scalp specimens.

This clone showed up just a few times. Its antigen is undetermined. The rearrangement links TRBV19 to TRBJ2-4; TRBD1 agrees at 9 bases. The clonotype comes from a human donor in good health. Sequencing was performed on CD8+ T cells sorted from blood. This CDR3 is CASRDRVGQNIQYF. The DNA for the CDR3 is TGTGCCTCCAGGGACAGGGTTGGCCAAAACATTCAGTACTTC.